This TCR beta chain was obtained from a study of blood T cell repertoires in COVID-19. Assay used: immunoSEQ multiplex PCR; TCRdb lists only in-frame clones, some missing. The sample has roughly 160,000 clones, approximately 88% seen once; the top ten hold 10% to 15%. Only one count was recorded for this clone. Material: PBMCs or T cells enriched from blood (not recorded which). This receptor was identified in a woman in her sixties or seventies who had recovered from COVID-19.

CDR3 protein: CASSYGRAYEQYF. As DNA, the CDR3 is TGTGCCAGCAGTTACGGCAGGGCTTACGAGCAGTACTTC. J is TRBJ2-7 and V is TRBV6-2 or TRBV6-3, with a possible D match to TRBD1 (5 bases). The CDR3 consists of 13 residues. CDR1 is MNHEY, CDR2 SVGEGT, per germline. Between the trimmed V and J ends, which lost 2 bases and 4 bases, there was a span of 9 bases.